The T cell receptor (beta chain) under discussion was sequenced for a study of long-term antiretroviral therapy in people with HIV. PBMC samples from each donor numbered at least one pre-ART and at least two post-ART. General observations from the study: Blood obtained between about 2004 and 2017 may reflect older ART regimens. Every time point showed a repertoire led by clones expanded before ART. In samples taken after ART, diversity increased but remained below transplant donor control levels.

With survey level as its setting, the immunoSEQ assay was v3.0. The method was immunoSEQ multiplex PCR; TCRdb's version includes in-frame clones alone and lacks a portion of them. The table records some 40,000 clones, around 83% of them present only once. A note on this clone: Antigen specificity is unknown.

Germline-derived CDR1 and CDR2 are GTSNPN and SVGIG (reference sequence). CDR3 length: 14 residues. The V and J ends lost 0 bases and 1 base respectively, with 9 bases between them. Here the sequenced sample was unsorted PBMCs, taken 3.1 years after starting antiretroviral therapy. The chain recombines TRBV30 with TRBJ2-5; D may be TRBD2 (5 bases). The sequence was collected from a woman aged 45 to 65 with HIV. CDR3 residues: CAWSVQAAQETQYF. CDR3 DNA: TGTGCCTGGAGTGTACAAGCGGCCCAAGAGACCCAGTACTTC.